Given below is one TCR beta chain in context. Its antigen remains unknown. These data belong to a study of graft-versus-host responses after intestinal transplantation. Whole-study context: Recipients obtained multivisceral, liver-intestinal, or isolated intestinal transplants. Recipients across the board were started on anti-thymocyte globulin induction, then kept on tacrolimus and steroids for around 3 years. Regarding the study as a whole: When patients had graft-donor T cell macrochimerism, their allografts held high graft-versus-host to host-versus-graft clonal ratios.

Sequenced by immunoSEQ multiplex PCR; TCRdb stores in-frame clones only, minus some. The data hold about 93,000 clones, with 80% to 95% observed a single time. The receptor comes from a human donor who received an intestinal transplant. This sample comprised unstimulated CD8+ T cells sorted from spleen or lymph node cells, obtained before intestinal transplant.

The CDR3 region is CAWSSGLGYQPQHF. Written as DNA, the CDR3 is TGTGCCTGGAGTAGCGGGCTTGGGTATCAGCCCCAGCATTTT. The chain uses TRBV30 and TRBJ1-5, with D uncertain. The CDR3 extends over 14 amino acids. Deletions cut 2 bases from V and 5 bases from J, with 13 bases between. Per germline, CDR1 GTSNPN and CDR2 SVGIG (reference sequence). The full variable domain, with the rest looked up from reference TRBV30 and TRBJ1-5, is SQTIHQWPATLVQPVGSPLSLECTVEGTSNPNLYWYRQAAGRGLQLLFYSVGIGQISSEVPQNLSASRPQDRQFILSSKKLLLSDSGFYLCAWSSGLGYQPQHFGDGTRLSIL.